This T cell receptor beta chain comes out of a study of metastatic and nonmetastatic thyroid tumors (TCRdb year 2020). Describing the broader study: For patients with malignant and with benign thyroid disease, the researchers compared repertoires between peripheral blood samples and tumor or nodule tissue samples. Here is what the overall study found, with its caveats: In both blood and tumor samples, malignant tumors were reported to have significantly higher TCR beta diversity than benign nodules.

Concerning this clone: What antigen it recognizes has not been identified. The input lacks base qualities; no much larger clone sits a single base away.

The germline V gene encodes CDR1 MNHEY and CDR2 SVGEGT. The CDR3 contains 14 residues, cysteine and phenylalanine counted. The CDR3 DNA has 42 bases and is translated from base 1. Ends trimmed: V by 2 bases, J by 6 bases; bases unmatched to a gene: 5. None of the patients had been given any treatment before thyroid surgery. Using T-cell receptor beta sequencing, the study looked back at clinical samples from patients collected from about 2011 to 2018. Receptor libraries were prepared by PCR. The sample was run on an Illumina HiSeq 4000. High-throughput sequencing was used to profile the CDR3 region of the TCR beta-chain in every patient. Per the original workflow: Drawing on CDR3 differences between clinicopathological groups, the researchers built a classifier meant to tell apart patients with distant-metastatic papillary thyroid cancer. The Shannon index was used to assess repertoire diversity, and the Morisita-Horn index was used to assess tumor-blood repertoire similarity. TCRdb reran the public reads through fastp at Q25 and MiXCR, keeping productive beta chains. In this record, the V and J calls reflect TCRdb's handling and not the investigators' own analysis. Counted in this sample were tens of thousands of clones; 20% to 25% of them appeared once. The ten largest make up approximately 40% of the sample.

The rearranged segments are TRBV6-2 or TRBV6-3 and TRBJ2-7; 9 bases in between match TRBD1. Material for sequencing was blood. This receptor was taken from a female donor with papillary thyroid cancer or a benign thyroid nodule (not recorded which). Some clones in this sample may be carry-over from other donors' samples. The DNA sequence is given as TGTGCCAGCAGTTACAGTACAGGGGGCTTCGAGCAGTACTTC. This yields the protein CASSYSTGGFEQYF.